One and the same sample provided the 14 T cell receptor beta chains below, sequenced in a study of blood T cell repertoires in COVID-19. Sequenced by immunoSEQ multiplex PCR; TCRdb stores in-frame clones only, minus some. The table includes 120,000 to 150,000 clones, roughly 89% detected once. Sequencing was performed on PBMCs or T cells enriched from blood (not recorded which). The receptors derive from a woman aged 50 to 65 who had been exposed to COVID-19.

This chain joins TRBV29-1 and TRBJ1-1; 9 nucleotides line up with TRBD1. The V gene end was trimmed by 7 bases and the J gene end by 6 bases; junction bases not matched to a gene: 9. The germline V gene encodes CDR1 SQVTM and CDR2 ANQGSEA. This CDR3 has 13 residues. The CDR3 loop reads CSAKTGGPPEAFF. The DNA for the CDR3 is TGCAGCGCCAAAACAGGGGGCCCCCCTGAAGCTTTCTTT.

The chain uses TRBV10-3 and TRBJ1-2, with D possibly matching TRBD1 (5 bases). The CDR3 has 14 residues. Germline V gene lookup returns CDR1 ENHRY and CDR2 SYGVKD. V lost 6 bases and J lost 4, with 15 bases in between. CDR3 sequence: CAISETAEGYGYTF. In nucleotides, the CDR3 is TGTGCCATCAGCGAGACAGCGGAGGGCTATGGCTACACCTTC.

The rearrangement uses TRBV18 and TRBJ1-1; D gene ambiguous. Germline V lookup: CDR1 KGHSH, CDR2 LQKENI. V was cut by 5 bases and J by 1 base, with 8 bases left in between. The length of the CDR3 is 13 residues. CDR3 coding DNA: TGTGCCAGCTCAGTTGACACGAACACTGAAGCTTTCTTT. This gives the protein CASSVDTNTEAFF.

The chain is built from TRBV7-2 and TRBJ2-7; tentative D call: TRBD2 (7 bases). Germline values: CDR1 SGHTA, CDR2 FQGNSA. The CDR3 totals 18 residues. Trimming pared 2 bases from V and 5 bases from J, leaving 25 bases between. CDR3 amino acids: CASSLRSPLGGGRHEQYF. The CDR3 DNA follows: TGTGCCAGCAGCTTACGGTCCCCCCTCGGCGGGGGCCGGCACGAGCAGTACTTC.

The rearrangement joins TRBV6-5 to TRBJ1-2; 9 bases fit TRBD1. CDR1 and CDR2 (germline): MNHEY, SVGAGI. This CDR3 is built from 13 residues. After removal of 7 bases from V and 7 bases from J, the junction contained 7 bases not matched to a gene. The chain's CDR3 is CASTGQGIGGYTF. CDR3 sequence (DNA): TGTGCCAGCACGGGACAGGGCATTGGTGGCTACACCTTC.

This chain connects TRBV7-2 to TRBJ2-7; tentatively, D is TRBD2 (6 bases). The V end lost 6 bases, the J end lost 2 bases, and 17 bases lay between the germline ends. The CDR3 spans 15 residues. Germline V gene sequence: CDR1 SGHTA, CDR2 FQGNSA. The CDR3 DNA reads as TGTGCCAGCAGTCCTGGGGGGTCGCGGCCCTACGAGCAGTACTTC. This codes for CASSPGGSRPYEQYF.

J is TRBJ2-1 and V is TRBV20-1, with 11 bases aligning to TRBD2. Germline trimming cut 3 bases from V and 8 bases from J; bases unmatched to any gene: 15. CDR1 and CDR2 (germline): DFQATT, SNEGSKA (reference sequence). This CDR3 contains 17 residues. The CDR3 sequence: CSASPGVAGGPGHEQFF. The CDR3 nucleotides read TGCAGTGCTAGTCCCGGGGTAGCGGGGGGGCCGGGCCATGAGCAGTTCTTC.

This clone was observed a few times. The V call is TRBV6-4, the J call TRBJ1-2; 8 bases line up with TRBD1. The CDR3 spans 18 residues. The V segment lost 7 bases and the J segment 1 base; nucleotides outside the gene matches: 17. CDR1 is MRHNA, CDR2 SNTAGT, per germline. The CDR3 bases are TGTGCCAGCAATACCACAGGGGGTCACTTCCTCGGTAACTATGGCTACACCTTC. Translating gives CASNTTGGHFLGNYGYTF.

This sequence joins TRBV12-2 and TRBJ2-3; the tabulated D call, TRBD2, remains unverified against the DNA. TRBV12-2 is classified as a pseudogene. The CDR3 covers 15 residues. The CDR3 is CASRSTGTFTDTQYF. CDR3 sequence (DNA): TGTGCAAGTCGTTCCACCGGGACTTTCACAGATACGCAGTATTTT.

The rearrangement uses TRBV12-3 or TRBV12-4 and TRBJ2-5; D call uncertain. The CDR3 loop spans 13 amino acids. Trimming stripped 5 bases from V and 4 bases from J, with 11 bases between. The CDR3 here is CASSLVSTETQYF. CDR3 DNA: TGTGCCAGCAGTCTTGTCTCTACAGAGACCCAGTACTTC.

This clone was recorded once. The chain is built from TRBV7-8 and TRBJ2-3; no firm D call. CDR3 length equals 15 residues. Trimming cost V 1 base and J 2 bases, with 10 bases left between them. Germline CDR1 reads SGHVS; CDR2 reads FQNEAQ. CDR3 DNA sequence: TGTGCCAGCAGCTTAGAGTTACAGTTCACAGATACGCAGTATTTT. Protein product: CASSLELQFTDTQYF.

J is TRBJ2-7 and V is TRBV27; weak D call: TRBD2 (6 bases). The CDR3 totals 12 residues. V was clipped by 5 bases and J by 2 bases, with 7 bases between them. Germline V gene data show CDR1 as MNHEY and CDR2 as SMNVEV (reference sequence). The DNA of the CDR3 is TGTGCCAGCAGTCCGGGGGCCTACGAGCAGTACTTC. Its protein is CASSPGAYEQYF.

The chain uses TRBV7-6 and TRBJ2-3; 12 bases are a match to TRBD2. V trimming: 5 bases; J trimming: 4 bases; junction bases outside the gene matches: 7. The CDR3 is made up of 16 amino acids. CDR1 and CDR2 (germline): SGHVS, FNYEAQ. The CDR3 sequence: CASSAYSSGGADTQYF. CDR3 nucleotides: TGTGCCAGCAGCGCATATTCTAGCGGGGGGGCAGATACGCAGTATTTT.

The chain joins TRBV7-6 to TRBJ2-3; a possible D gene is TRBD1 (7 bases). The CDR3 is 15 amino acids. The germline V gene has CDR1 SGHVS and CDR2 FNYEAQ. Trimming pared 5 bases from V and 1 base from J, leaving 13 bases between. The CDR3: CASSRLRGGTDTQYF. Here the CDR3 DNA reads TGTGCCAGCAGCCGTCTCAGGGGGGGCACAGATACGCAGTATTTT.